The next 8 T cell receptor beta chains were all read from a single sample in a study of Graves' ophthalmopathy and Graves' hyperthyroidism. The authors amplified TCR beta CDR3 regions, and they did so from RNA transcripts for repertoire sequencing. HTBI primers served in a first-round RT-PCR, which a second-round multiplex PCR followed. TCRdb used MiXCR to reprocess the multiplex PCR reads, holding one entry per CDR3 protein. The sample records 500,000 to 800,000 distinct CDR3 sequences, roughly 41% being singletons. The sequenced sample consisted of peripheral blood. These receptors were collected from an adult man with Graves' ophthalmopathy.

Many counts were recorded for this clonotype. This chain connects TRBV6-6 to TRBJ1-1, with 7 nucleotides matching TRBD1. Germline V gives CDR1 MNHNY, CDR2 SVGAGI (reference sequence). Trimming cost V 7 bases and J 5 bases; bases outside gene matches: 10. This CDR3 has 14 amino acids. The CDR3 protein is CASILRTGGTEAFF. CDR3 DNA sequence: TGTGCCAGCATCCTTCGGACAGGTGGGACTGAAGCTTTCTTT.

This clonotype was picked up a small number of times. The chain's CDR3 is CASAGERQRFSGANVLTF. The CDR3 coding sequence is TGTGCCAGCGCGGGTGAGAGACAGAGATTCTCTGGGGCCAACGTCCTGACTTTC. This chain joins TRBV6-1 and TRBJ2-6; D may match TRBD1 or TRBD2 (5 bases each). This CDR3 comprises 18 residues. Trimming pared 8 bases from V and 0 bases from J, leaving 20 bases between. Germline loops: CDR1 MNHNS, CDR2 SASEGT.

Many counts were recorded for this clonotype. V gene TRBV2 combines with J gene TRBJ1-4; 8 bases are a match to TRBD1. Germline trimming cut 1 base from V and 7 bases from J; bases unmatched to any gene: 2. The germline V gene has CDR1 SNHLY and CDR2 FYNNEI. This CDR3 is 14 amino acids long. The CDR3 loop reads CASSEGTGSEKLFF. Written as DNA, the CDR3 is TGTGCCAGCAGTGAAGGGACAGGGAGTGAAAAACTGTTTTTT.

On this clonotype itself: The conserved phenylalanine or tryptophan normally closing the CDR3 is absent here, so this likely arose from a read error. The DNA is left out, because the CDR3 cannot be placed on it with certainty; the CDR3 is given as TCRdb lists it. CDR3 sequence: CASSFNGLV. V is TRBV5-1 and J is TRBJ1-2. The CDR3 is 9 residues long, counting both termini. The germline gives CDR1 SGHRS, CDR2 YFSETQ.

The gene calls are TRBV4-1 and TRBJ1-5; D is possibly TRBD1 (5 bases). Between the trimmed V and J ends, which lost 4 bases and 8 bases, there was a span of 9 bases. Germline V gene data show CDR1 as MGHRA and CDR2 as YSYEKL. The CDR3 has 12 amino acids. The CDR3 is CASSRGGEPQHF. Here the CDR3 DNA reads TGCGCCAGCAGCCGGGGGGGGGAGCCCCAGCATTTT.

Ten or more counts support this clonotype. This sequence joins TRBV12-3 or TRBV12-4 and TRBJ1-6; 10 nucleotides agree with TRBD1. The CDR3 is made up of 15 amino acids. Losses at the gene ends were 4 bases for V and 9 bases for J; bases not matched to a gene: 6. The CDR3 DNA follows: TGTGCCAGCAGTTCCTCCCGGGACAGGGGTTCACCCCTCCACTTT. It codes for CASSSSRDRGSPLHF.

This clonotype occurred a few times. The genes are TRBV5-1 and TRBJ2-7, with D tentatively TRBD2 (6 bases). Trimming pared 3 bases from V and 1 base from J, leaving 11 bases between. Germline CDR1 and CDR2: SGHRS and YFSETQ. There are 14 residues in the CDR3. The CDR3 loop is CASSSETSSYEQYF. CDR3 DNA: TGCGCCAGCAGCTCGGAGACTAGTTCCTACGAGCAGTACTTC.

This clonotype was detected many times. This sequence joins TRBV19 and TRBJ1-5, with D perhaps matching TRBD1 (6 bases). Trimming pared 5 bases from V and 7 bases from J, leaving 15 bases between. The CDR3 totals 14 residues. CDR1 and CDR2 from the germline V gene are LNHDA and SQIVND (reference sequence). CDR3 protein: CASSLSPTGQPQHF. In nucleotides, the CDR3 is TGTGCCAGTAGTCTGAGTCCTACAGGGCAGCCCCAGCATTTT.